This TCR beta chain was recorded in a study of beta chain features in type 1 diabetes. Since all of the isolated RNA was reverse transcribed, expressed TCRB transcripts were what got sequenced. Produced via immunoSEQ multiplex PCR; TCRdb's table is partial and in-frame only. The table lists 600,000 to 750,000 clones, around 12% of them singletons. Findings of the study overall: Shorter TCRB CDR3s, moderately but significantly so, were found in Type 1 diabetes patients in all four CD4+ subsets.

Trimming removed 2 bases from V and 0 bases from J, with 8 bases in between. Looked up from germline, CDR1 is GTSNPN and CDR2 is SVGIG (reference sequence). This CDR3 spans 14 amino acids. This clone was found a few times. What it recognizes is unknown. The sample consisted of naive CD4+ T cells from blood. This receptor was taken from a man aged 25-45 years with type 1 diabetes. The chain joins TRBV30 to TRBJ1-3; weak D call: TRBD1 (5 bases). This CDR3 is CAWSNTGSGNTIYF. CDR3 DNA: TGTGCCTGGAGTAACACAGGCTCTGGAAACACCATATATTTT.